This T cell receptor (beta chain) was identified during a study of control samples from healthy donors and cancer patients. Looked up from germline, CDR1 is MGHRA and CDR2 is YSYEKL. Trimming took off 1 base at V and 5 bases at J, with 11 bases between the two ends. CDR3 size: 14 residues. Repertoires were generated with immunoSEQ multiplex PCR, while TCRdb's copy carries only in-frame clones and drops some. The table lists fewer than 70,000 clones, roughly 90% of them singletons. This TCR came from a man between 60 and 75 years old with head and neck cancer. The material sequenced was PBMCs. This rearrangement joins TRBV4-1 to TRBJ2-5; D is perhaps TRBD2 (5 bases). The DNA for the CDR3 is TGCGCCAGCAGCCAAGGACTACTTGGGGAGACCCAGTACTTC. Translating gives CASSQGLLGETQYF.